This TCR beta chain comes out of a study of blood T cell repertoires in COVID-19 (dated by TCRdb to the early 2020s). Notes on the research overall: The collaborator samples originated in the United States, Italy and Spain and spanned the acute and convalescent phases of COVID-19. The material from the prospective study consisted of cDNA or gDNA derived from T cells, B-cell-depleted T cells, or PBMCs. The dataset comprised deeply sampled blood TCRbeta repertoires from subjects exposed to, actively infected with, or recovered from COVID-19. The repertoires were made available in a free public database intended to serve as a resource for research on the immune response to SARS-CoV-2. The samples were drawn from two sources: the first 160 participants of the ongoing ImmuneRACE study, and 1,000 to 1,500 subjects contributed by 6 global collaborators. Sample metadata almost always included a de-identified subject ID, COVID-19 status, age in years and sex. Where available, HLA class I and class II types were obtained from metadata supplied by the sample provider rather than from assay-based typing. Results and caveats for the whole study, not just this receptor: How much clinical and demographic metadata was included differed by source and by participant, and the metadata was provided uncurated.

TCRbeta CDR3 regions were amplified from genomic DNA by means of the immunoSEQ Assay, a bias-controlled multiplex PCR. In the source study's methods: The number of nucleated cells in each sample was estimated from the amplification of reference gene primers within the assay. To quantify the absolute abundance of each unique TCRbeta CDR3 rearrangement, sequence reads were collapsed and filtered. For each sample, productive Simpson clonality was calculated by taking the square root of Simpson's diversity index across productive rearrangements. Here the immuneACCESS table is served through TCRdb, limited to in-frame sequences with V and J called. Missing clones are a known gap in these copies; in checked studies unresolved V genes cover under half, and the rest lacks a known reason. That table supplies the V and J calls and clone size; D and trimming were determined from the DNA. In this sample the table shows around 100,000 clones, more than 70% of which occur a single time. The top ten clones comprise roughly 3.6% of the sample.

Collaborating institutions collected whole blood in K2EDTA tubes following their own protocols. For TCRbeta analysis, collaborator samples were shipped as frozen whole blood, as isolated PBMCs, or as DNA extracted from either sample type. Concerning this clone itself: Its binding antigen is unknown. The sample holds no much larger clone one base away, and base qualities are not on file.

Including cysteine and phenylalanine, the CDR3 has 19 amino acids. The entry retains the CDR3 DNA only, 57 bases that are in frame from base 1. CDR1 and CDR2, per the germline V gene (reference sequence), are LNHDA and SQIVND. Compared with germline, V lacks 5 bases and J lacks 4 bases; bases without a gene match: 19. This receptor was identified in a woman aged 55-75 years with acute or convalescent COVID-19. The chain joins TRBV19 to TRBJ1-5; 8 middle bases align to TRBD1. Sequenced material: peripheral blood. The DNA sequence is TGTGCCAGTAGTCCTACAGGGGGAATCTTCTCAAGCCCAAATCAGCCCCAGCATTTT. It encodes CASSPTGGIFSSPNQPQHF.